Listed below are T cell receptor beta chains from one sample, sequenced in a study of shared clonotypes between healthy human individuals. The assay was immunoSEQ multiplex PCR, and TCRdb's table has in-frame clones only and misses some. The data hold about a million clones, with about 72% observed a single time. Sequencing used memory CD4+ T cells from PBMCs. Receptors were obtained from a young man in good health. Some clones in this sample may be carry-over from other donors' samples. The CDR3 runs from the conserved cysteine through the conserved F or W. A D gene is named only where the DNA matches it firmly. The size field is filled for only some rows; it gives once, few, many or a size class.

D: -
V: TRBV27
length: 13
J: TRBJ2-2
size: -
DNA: TGTGCCAGTGCGACAGGCCACACCGGGGAGCTGTTTTTT
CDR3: CASATGHTGELFF

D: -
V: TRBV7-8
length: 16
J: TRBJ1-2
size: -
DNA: TGTGCCAGCAGCTTATCCGCAGGGAGCGCTTACTATGGCTACACCTTC
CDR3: CASSLSAGSAYYGYTF

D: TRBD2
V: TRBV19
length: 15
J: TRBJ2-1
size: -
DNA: TGTGCCAGTAGCCCAACTAGCGAGTACTACAATGAGCAGTTCTTC
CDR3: CASSPTSEYYNEQFF

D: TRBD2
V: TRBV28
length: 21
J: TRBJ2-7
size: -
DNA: TGTGCCAGCAGTTTTGTCGTGTTTGGTCTAGCGGGAGGGACACCAACCTACGAGCAGTACTTC
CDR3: CASSFVVFGLAGGTPTYEQYF

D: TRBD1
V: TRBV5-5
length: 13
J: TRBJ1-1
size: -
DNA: TGTGCCAGCAGCTCAATTATAGACAGGGGAGCTTTCTTT
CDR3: CASSSIIDRGAFF

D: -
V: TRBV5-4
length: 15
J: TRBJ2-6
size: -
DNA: TGTGCCAGCAGCCTACGTTCCCCTGGGGCCAACGTCCTGACTTTC
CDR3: CASSLRSPGANVLTF

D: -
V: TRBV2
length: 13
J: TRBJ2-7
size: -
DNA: TGTGCCAGCAGTGAAAACAGGGAAGACGAGCAGTACTTC
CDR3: CASSENREDEQYF

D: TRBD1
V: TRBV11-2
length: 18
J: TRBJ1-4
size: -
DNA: TGTGCCAGCAGCCCCCGGGGACAGGGGCTCCTCAGAGGGGAAAAACTGTTTTTT
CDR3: CASSPRGQGLLRGEKLFF

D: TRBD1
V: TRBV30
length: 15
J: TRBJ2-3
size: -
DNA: TGTGCCTGGAGTGACTGGGCAGGGGGCGCGGATACGCAGTATTTT
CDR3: CAWSDWAGGADTQYF

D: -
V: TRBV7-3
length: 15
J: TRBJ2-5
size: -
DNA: TGTGCCAGCAGCTTAAGGGGGGCAGGCCAAGAGACCCAGTACTTC
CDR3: CASSLRGAGQETQYF

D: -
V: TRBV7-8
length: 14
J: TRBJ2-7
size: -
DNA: TGTGCCAGCAGCGATAGGGGGGTGGGCTACGAGCAGTACTTC
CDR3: CASSDRGVGYEQYF

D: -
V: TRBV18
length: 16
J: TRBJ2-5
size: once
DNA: TGTGCCAGCTCACCACCGGGGGGCAGGACGGGTGAGACCCAGTACTTC
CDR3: CASSPPGGRTGETQYF

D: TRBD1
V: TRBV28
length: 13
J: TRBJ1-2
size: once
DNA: TGTGCCAGCGCCAGGGGGTCTGGCTATGGCTACACCTTC
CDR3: CASARGSGYGYTF

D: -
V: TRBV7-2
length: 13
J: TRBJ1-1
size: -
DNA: TGTGCCAGCAGCTTAGTGACGAGGGCTGAAGCTTTCTTT
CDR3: CASSLVTRAEAFF

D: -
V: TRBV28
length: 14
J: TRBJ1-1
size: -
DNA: TGTGCCAGCAGTTTAGTTCGGCGAAACACTGAAGCTTTCTTT
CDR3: CASSLVRRNTEAFF

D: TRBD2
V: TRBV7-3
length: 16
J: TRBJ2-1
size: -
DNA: TGTGCCAGCAGCTTACGGGGGGGTACCTCCTACAATGAGCAGTTCTTC
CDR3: CASSLRGGTSYNEQFF

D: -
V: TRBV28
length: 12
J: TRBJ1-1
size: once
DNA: TGTGCCACCCGGGGGTCCCTCTTCGAAGCTTTCTTT
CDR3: CATRGSLFEAFF

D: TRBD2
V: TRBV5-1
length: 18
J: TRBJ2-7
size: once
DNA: TGCGCCAGCAGCGTATCCCAACTTAGCGGGAGATTAGACTACGAGCAGTACTTC
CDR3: CASSVSQLSGRLDYEQYF

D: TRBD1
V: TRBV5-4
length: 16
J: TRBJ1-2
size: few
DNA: TGTGCCAGCAGCTTGGGGGGACAGGGGCAAGACTATGGCTACACCTTC
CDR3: CASSLGGQGQDYGYTF

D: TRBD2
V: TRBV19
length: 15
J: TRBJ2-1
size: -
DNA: TGTGCCAGTAGTATCAGGACTAGCGGGACCGATGAGCAGTTCTTC
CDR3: CASSIRTSGTDEQFF

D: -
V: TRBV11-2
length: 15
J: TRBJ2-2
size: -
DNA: TGTGCCAGCAGCTTGTACAGGGATAACACCGGGGAGCTGTTTTTT
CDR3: CASSLYRDNTGELFF

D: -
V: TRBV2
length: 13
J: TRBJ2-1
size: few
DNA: TGTGCCAGCAGTGGGGAGCGGTTGAATGAGCAGTTCTTC
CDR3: CASSGERLNEQFF

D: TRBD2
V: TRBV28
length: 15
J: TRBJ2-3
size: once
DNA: TGTGCCAGCAGTTTAAGCGGGAGATGGGCAGATACGCAGTATTTT
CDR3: CASSLSGRWADTQYF

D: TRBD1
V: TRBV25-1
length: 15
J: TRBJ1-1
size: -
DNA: TGTGCCAGCAGTGGGTCAGACAGGGGGCCGTCTGAAGCTTTCTTT
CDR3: CASSGSDRGPSEAFF

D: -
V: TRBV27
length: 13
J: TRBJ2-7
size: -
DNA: TGTGCCAGCAGTTTATCGGACCCCCACGAGCAGTACTTC
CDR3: CASSLSDPHEQYF

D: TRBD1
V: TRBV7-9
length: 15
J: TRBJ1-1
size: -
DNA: TGTGCCAGCAGCTACTTAGCCGGGACAGGGTTGGGTGCTTTCTTT
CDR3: CASSYLAGTGLGAFF

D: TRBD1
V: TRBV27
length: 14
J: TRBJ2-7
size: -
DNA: TGTGCCAGCAGTCGCGACAGGGGCTCCTACGAGCAGTACTTC
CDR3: CASSRDRGSYEQYF

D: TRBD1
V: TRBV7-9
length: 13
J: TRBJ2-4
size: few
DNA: TGTGCCAGCAGCCCGAGACAGGGAAACATTCAGTACTTC
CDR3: CASSPRQGNIQYF

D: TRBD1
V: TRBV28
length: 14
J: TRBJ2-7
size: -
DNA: TGTGCCAGCTTACGAATGGACAGGTCCTACGAGCAGTACTTC
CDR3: CASLRMDRSYEQYF

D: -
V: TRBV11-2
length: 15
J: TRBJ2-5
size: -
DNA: TGTGCCAGCAGCGACACAGGGACCTGGGGGGAGACCCAGTACTTC
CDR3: CASSDTGTWGETQYF

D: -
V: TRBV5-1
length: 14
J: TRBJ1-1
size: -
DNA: TGCGCCAGCAGTTCTGACAGACCCAACACTGAAGCTTTCTTT
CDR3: CASSSDRPNTEAFF

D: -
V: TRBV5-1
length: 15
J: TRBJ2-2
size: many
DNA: TGCGCCAGCAGCTTCGGGGGGCCGAACACCGGGGAGCTGTTTTTT
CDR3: CASSFGGPNTGELFF

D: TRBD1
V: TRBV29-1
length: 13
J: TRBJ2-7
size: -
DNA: TGCAGCGCCGCCGACAGGGGGCTCGACGAGCAGTACTTC
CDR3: CSAADRGLDEQYF

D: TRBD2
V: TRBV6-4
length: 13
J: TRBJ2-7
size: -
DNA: TGTGCCAGCAGGGGACTAGCGGCCTACGAGCAGTACTTC
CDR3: CASRGLAAYEQYF

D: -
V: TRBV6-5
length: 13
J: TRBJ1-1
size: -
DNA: TGTGCCAGCAGTTATTCAAGAAGCACTGAAGCTTTCTTT
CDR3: CASSYSRSTEAFF

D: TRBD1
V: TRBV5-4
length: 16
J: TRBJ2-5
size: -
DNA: TGTGCCAGCAGCTTGGTCCGACCGGACAGGGACGGGACCCAGTACTTC
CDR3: CASSLVRPDRDGTQYF

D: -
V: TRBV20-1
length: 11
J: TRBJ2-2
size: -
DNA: TGCAGTGCTACACTTACCGGGGAGCTGTTTTTT
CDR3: CSATLTGELFF

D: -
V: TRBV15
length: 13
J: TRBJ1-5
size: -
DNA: TGTGCCACCGCCTCCCGGGGACGTAAGCCCCAGCATTTT
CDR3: CATASRGRKPQHF

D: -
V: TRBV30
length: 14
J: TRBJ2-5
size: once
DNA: TGTGCCTGGAGCCCCGGCCGGGTCCAAGAGACCCAGTACTTC
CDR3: CAWSPGRVQETQYF

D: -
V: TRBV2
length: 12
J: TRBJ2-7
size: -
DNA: TGTGCCAGCAGTGAACAGGGGAACGAGCAGTACTTC
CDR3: CASSEQGNEQYF

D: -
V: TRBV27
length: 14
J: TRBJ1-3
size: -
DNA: TGTGCCAGCAGCCAACTGGGCTCTGGAAACACCATATATTTT
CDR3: CASSQLGSGNTIYF

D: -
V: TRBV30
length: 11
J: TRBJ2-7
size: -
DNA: TGTGCCTGGAGGGATTTGAGGGAGCAGTACTTC
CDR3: CAWRDLREQYF

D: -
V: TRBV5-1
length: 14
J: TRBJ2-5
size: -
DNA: TGCGCCAGCAGCTTGGAGGCCCTCCAAGAGACCCAGTACTTC
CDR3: CASSLEALQETQYF

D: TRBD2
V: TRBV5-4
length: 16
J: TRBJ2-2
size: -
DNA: TGTGCCAGCAGCACGGGACTAGCGCTAAACACCGGGGAGCTGTTTTTT
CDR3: CASSTGLALNTGELFF

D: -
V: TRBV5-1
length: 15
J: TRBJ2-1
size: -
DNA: TGCGCCAGCAGGCTAAGGACTTACTCCTACAATGAGCAGTTCTTC
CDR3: CASRLRTYSYNEQFF

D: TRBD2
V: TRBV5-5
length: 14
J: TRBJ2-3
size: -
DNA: TGTGCCAGCAGCGTTGCGGGGGGCACAGATACGCAGTATTTT
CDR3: CASSVAGGTDTQYF

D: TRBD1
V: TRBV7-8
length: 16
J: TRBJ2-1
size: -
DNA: TGTGCCAGCAGCTTAAGGCTAGGACAGGGCTACAATGAGCAGTTCTTC
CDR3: CASSLRLGQGYNEQFF

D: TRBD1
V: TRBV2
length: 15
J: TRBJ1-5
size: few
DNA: TGTGCCAGCAGGACCGGGACAGGTCGTTATCAGCCCCAGCATTTT
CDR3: CASRTGTGRYQPQHF

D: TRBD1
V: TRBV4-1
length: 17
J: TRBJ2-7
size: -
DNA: TGCGCCAGCAGCCGAGAACCTTACGGGACAGCATCCTACGAGCAGTACTTC
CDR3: CASSREPYGTASYEQYF

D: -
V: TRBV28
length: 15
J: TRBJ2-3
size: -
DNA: TGTGCCAGCAGTTTATCCAGATACGGCACAGATACGCAGTATTTT
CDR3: CASSLSRYGTDTQYF

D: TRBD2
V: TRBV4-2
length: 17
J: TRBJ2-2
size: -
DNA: TGTGCCAGCAGCCATCATGGAGCGGGACCCCTAGCCGGGGAGCTGTTTTTT
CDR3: CASSHHGAGPLAGELFF

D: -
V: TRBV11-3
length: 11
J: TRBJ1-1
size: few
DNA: TGTGCCAGCAGCTTAGATGGAGAAGCTTTCTTT
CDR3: CASSLDGEAFF

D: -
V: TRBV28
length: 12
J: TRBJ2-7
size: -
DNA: TGTGCCAGCCTGTCCCTAAACTACGAGCAGTACTTC
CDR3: CASLSLNYEQYF